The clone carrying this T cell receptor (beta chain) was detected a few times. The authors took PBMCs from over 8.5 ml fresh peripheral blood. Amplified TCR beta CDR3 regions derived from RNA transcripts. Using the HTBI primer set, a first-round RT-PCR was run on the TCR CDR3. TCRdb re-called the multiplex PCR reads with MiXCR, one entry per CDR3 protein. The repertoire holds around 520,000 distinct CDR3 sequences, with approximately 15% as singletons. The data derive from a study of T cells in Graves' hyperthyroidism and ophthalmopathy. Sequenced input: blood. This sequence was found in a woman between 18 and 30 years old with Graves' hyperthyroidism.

The CDR3 here is CASSLRQDQPQHF. The CDR3 DNA reads as TGTGCCAGCAGTCTGCGACAGGATCAGCCCCAGCATTTT. The rearrangement joins TRBV27 to TRBJ1-5; D perhaps matches TRBD1 (6 bases). The germline V gene has CDR1 MNHEY and CDR2 SMNVEV (reference sequence). V lost 5 bases and J 5 bases, leaving 10 bases between the germline ends. The CDR3 contains 13 residues.